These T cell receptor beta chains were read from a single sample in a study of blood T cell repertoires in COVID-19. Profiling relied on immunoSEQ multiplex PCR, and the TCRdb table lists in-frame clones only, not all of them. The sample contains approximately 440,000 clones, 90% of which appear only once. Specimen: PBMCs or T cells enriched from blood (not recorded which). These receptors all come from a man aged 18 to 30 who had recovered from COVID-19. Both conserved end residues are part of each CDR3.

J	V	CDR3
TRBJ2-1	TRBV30	CARGRQGSNEQFF
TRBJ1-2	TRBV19	CASSPLTGVHGYTF
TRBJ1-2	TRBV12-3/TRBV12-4	CASRRAVSYGYTF
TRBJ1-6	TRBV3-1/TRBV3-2	CASSQLSGVNSPLHF
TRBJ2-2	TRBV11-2	CASSLTTNTGELFF
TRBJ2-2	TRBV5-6	CASSHGSANTGELFF
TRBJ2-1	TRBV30	CAWTSGNYNEQFF
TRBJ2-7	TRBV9	CASSGGLANEQYF
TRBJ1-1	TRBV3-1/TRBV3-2	CASSHERGQGAFF
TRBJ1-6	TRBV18	CASCTNGRGSPLHF
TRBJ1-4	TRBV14	CASSPGQGGKLFF
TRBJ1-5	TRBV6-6	CASRDTAEWNQPQHF
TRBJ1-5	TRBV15	CATSRDKAQVIAPQHF
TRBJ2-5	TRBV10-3	CAISSFLTSGGETQYF
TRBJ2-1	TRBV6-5	CASRQRGNEQFF
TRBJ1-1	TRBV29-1	CSVAPRNTEAFF
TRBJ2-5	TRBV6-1	CASSGRDRGLETQYF
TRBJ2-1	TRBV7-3	CASSPGSGNNEQFF
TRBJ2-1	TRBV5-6	CASSSLASPHNEQFF
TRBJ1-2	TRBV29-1	CSVANREDYGYTF
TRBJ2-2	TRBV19	CASNPAGGSNTGELFF
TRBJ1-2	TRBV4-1	CASRPDRGRNYGYTF
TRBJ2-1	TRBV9	CASSAGTGGEQFF
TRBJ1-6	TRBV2	CASNPGTGHSPLHF
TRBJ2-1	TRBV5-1	CASSQIAGVSYNEQFF